A single sample gave rise to the 20 T cell receptor beta chains below, sequenced in a study of blood T cell repertoires in COVID-19. The table came from immunoSEQ multiplex PCR; TCRdb's copy has only in-frame clones and leaves some out. The table includes 250,000 or so clones, about four fifths detected once. The sequenced sample consisted of PBMCs or T cells enriched from blood (not recorded which). These TCRs come from a man in his forties or fifties who had recovered from COVID-19.

The DNA of the CDR3 is TGTGCCAGCTCACCCCAGGGGGCAAGGGAGACCCAGTACTTC. Its protein is CASSPQGARETQYF. This chain joins TRBV18 and TRBJ2-5, with 8 bases identical to TRBD1. Germline V gives CDR1 KGHSH, CDR2 LQKENI. The CDR3 spans 14 residues. With V trimmed by 3 bases and J by 5 bases, 5 bases remained unmatched.

The V and J genes are TRBV29-1 and TRBJ1-1; D remains ambiguous. V shed 1 base and J shed 3 bases, with 9 bases lying between them. This CDR3 is 13 amino acids long. Germline CDR1 is SQVTM and CDR2 is ANQGSEA. The CDR3 reads CSVEGYSHTEAFF. The CDR3 DNA reads as TGCAGCGTTGAAGGGTACAGCCACACTGAAGCTTTCTTT. Filled out from reference TRBV29-1 and TRBJ1-1, the complete variable domain reads SAVISQKPSRDICQRGTSLTIQCQVDSQVTMMFWYRQQPGQSLTLIATANQGSEATYESGFVIDKFPISRPNLTFSTLTVSNMSPEDSSIYLCSVEGYSHTEAFFGQGTRLTVV.

The chain employs TRBV18 and TRBJ1-3; 7 positions match TRBD1. The trim removed 1 base at V and 0 bases at J, leaving 6 bases unmatched. Germline V CDR1 and CDR2: KGHSH, LQKENI. The CDR3 loop spans 17 amino acids. The chain's CDR3 is CASSPQQGMSSGNTIYF. CDR3 DNA: TGTGCCAGCTCACCACAACAGGGGATGTCCTCTGGAAACACCATATATTTT.

This clone came up once. This rearrangement joins TRBV27 to TRBJ1-6; the D gene is possibly TRBD1 (6 bases). V lost 6 bases and J 14 bases, leaving 20 bases between the germline ends. CDR3 length: 14 residues. Germline V gene sequence: CDR1 MNHEY, CDR2 SMNVEV (reference sequence). The CDR3 protein is CASRPTGLFGSLHF. The CDR3 DNA sequence: TGTGCCAGCAGGCCGACAGGCCTCTTTGGGTCCCTCCACTTT.

The rearrangement links TRBV28 to TRBJ1-1; D is perhaps TRBD1 (6 bases). Germline lookup yields CDR1 MDHEN and CDR2 SYDVKM. The CDR3 totals 13 residues. V gave up 8 bases and J gave up 10 bases, with 20 bases separating them. This chain's CDR3 is CASHTPGQPGAFF. Here the CDR3 DNA reads TGTGCCAGCCACACCCCAGGACAGCCCGGAGCTTTCTTT.

This rearrangement joins TRBV7-9 to TRBJ1-2; D might be TRBD1 (5 bases). There are 15 residues in the CDR3. The V gene's germline CDR1 is SEHNR and CDR2 FQNEAQ (reference sequence). V dropped 1 base and J dropped 4 bases, with 13 bases sitting between them. The DNA for the CDR3 is TGTGCCAGCAGCTTAGTCGGCAGGGTTGCCTATGGCTACACCTTC. This encodes CASSLVGRVAYGYTF.

DNA of the CDR3: TGTGCCAGCAGCACGGGGACAGGCCATGGGGGGAGCACAGATACGCAGTATTTT. Translation gives CASSTGTGHGGSTDTQYF. The chain carries TRBV5-8 and TRBJ2-3; 8 nucleotides match TRBD1. The CDR3 spans 18 residues. After removal of 4 bases from V and 0 bases from J, the junction contained 13 bases not matched to a gene. CDR1 is SGHTS and CDR2 is YDEGEE in the germline V gene.

The V call is TRBV9, the J call TRBJ2-5; TRBD2 matches 14 bases. CDR1 SGDLS and CDR2 YYNGEE come from the germline V gene. The CDR3 totals 17 residues. Trimming took 4 bases from V and 2 from J; bases not matched to a gene: 7. The CDR3 region has the DNA TGTGCCAGCAGCAATGGACTAGCGGGGGGCCAACAAGAGACCCAGTACTTC. Amino acids: CASSNGLAGGQQETQYF.

This clone was observed a few times. This chain connects TRBV7-9 to TRBJ1-2; TRBD1 matches at 9 bases. In germline, CDR1 is SEHNR, CDR2 FQNEAQ (reference sequence). The V segment lost 3 bases and the J segment 6 bases; nucleotides outside the gene matches: 5. This CDR3 is 14 amino acids long. The CDR3 DNA is TGTGCCAGCAGCTTGACAGGGGGAATTGATGGCTACACCTTC. As protein: CASSLTGGIDGYTF.

This chain joins TRBV5-1 and TRBJ1-4; 9 bases align to TRBD1. The CDR3 length is 16 residues. Trimming took 4 bases from V and 5 from J; bases not matched to a gene: 9. Germline-derived CDR1 and CDR2 are SGHRS and YFSETQ. CDR3 nucleotides: TGCGCCAGCAGCCTCAATGGACAGGGGCTGAATGAAAAACTGTTTTTT. Protein product: CASSLNGQGLNEKLFF.

The rearrangement links TRBV5-6 to TRBJ2-7, with 12 bases identical to TRBD1. The CDR3 sequence is 13 residues long. With 5 bases clipped from V and 5 bases from J, the junction kept 2 bases outside the gene matches. CDR1 is SGHDT, CDR2 YYEEEE, per germline. This CDR3 is CASRGQGADEQYF. DNA for the CDR3: TGTGCCAGCAGGGGACAGGGGGCGGACGAGCAGTACTTC. The full variable domain, in which reference TRBV5-6 and TRBJ2-7 provide the parts outside the CDR3, is DAGVTQSPTHLIKTRGQQVTLRCSPKSGHDTVSWYQQALGQGPQFIFQYYEEEERQRGNFPDRFSGHQFPNYSSELNVNALLLGDSALYLCASRGQGADEQYFGPGTRLTVT.

This sequence joins TRBV28 and TRBJ2-5; 8 nucleotides align to TRBD1. The CDR3 has 15 residues. Germline V gene data show CDR1 as MDHEN and CDR2 as SYDVKM. The trim removed 5 bases at V and 4 bases at J, leaving 9 bases unmatched. CDR3 nucleotide sequence: TGTGCCAGCAGTCCTGGCGGACAGGGAAGAGAGACCCAGTACTTC. This translates into CASSPGGQGRETQYF.

The chain recombines TRBV6-1 with TRBJ2-7; TRBD2 matches 12 bases. The V and J ends lost 2 bases and 3 bases, in that order; junction bases with no gene match: 11. CDR1 and CDR2 (germline): MNHNS, SASEGT. The CDR3 totals 18 residues. The CDR3 protein is CASSEKLASGRVRYEQYF. CDR3 DNA: TGTGCCAGCAGTGAAAAATTGGCTAGCGGGAGGGTTCGCTACGAGCAGTACTTC.

The chain joins TRBV6-5 to TRBJ2-5, with 7 positions matching TRBD1. Germline V lookup: CDR1 MNHEY, CDR2 SVGAGI. V dropped 6 bases and J dropped 4; count of bases not matched to a gene: 8. This CDR3 spans 14 amino acids. The CDR3 sequence is CASSHDRVGETQYF. CDR3 nucleotides: TGTGCCAGCAGCCATGACAGGGTGGGAGAGACCCAGTACTTC.

The J gene is TRBJ1-2, the V gene TRBV30; 9 bases match TRBD1. This CDR3 is 15 amino acids long. V lost 2 bases, J lost 3 bases, and 7 bases stayed unmatched. CDR1 is GTSNPN, CDR2 SVGIG, per germline (reference sequence). This CDR3 reads CAWSLIQGADYGYTF. CDR3 coding DNA: TGTGCCTGGAGTCTAATACAGGGGGCGGACTATGGCTACACCTTC.

This clone has a handful of counts. The chain uses TRBV12-3 or TRBV12-4 and TRBJ2-7; TRBD1 aligns across 8 bases. J lost 5 bases, V lost 5 bases, and 5 bases had no gene match. The CDR3 extends over 13 amino acids. CDR3 region: CASSPGQGHEQYF. CDR3 coding DNA: TGTGCCAGCAGTCCAGGACAGGGCCACGAGCAGTACTTC.

The CDR3 sequence: CASSGAGYNSPLHF. The CDR3 DNA reads as TGTGCCAGTAGTGGCGCAGGGTATAATTCACCCCTCCACTTT. V gene TRBV19 combines with J gene TRBJ1-6, with D perhaps TRBD1 (5 bases). From germline, CDR1 is LNHDA and CDR2 SQIVND (reference sequence). This CDR3 has 14 amino acids. V was clipped by 5 bases and J by 4 bases, with 9 bases between them.

V is TRBV10-3 and J is TRBJ2-6; 14 bases are shared with TRBD2. J was trimmed by 2 bases and V by 9 bases; bases with no gene match: 6. This CDR3 is 17 amino acids long. Germline CDR1 and CDR2: ENHRY and SYGVKD. CDR3 bases: TGTGCCATTCTCTCGACTAGCGGGGGGGCTGGGGCCAACGTCCTGACTTTC. It yields the protein CAILSTSGGAGANVLTF.

The chain joins TRBV12-5 to TRBJ2-2, with a possible D match to TRBD2 (6 bases). Trimming pared 5 bases from V and 2 bases from J, leaving 12 bases between. The CDR3 runs to 15 residues. Germline-derived CDR1 and CDR2 are LGHNT and FRNRAP. The CDR3 DNA follows: TGTGCTAGTGGTCCCGCGGGGATTAACACCGGGGAGCTGTTTTTT. As protein: CASGPAGINTGELFF.

This chain connects TRBV7-2 to TRBJ1-2; unclear D gene. The V end was cut by 8 bases, the J end by 4 bases, with 8 bases between. The germline CDR1 and CDR2 sequences are SGHTA and FQGNSA. This CDR3 has 11 amino acids. For the CDR3, the DNA is TGTGCCAGCGACCGAGGCTATGGCTACACCTTC. Amino acids: CASDRGYGYTF. Together with reference TRBV7-2 and TRBJ1-2, the CDR3 gives the full variable domain: GAGVSQSPSNKVTEKGKDVELRCDPISGHTALYWYRQSLGQGLEFLIYFQGNSAPDKSGLPSDRFSAERTGGSVSTLTIQRTQQEDSAVYLCASDRGYGYTFGSGTRLTVV.